This T cell receptor beta chain was retrieved from a study of OX40 agonist ivuxolimab in advanced cancers. Assay used: immunoSEQ multiplex PCR; TCRdb lists only in-frame clones, some missing. The sample has some 25,000 clones, 80% to 90% seen once. Notes on this clone: Its antigen is unknown.

General study points: Relative to CD4+ cells, CD8+ T cells on average had more expanded clones.

This CDR3 region has 17 residues. Trimming at V came to 2 bases and at J to 6 bases, leaving 11 bases not matched to a gene. The germline V gene encodes CDR1 SGHVS and CDR2 FNYEAQ. The sequencing here drew on CD4+ or CD8+ T cells sorted from blood, taken in a trial of the OX40 agonist ivuxolimab. This chain uses TRBV7-6 with TRBJ2-3; 10 bases fit TRBD2. This sequence was found in an adult with an advanced solid tumor such as melanoma, head and neck, liver or kidney cancer. The DNA for the CDR3 is TGTGCCAGCAGCTTAAATCTAGCGGGAGACCCGAGGGATACGCAGTATTTT. Its translation: CASSLNLAGDPRDTQYF. Variable domain in full (rest from reference TRBV7-6 and TRBJ2-3): GAGVSQSPRYKVTKRGQDVALRCDPISGHVSLYWYRQALGQGPEFLTYFNYEAQQDKSGLPNDRFSAERPEGSISTLTIQRTEQRDSAMYRCASSLNLAGDPRDTQYFGPGTRLTVL.